The next 21 T cell receptor beta chains were all read from a single sample in a study of post-analysis software for immune sequencing data. Study-wide results and limits: Elevated frequency relative to controls characterized several TRBV segments in patients, TRBV5-6, TRBV5-1 and TRBV20-1 among them.

These receptors' targets are unknown. Unique molecular identifiers were present in the TCR beta cDNA libraries. MiXCR, applied by TCRdb to the PCR reads, yields one record per CDR3 protein. The sample consists of more than 450,000 distinct CDR3 sequences, about 40% of them appearing once. The sample taken for sequencing was blood. The receptors here all came from a girl aged 5-17 years with multiple sclerosis.

The chain combines TRBV30 with TRBJ2-3; D may be TRBD1 (6 bases). V was trimmed by 3 bases and J by 2 bases, leaving 18 bases between them. The CDR3 is made up of 16 amino acids. CDR1 and CDR2 (germline): GTSNPN, SVGIG (reference sequence). CDR3 sequence: CAWSASGDTNTDTQYF. As DNA, the CDR3 is TGTGCCTGGAGCGCATCCGGGGACACCAACACAGATACGCAGTATTTT.

This clonotype was counted a few times. The V gene is TRBV7-2, the J gene TRBJ2-1; the D is unclear. The CDR3 has 13 amino acids. Germline values: CDR1 SGHTA, CDR2 FQGNSA. The ends were cut back, 5 bases at V and 8 bases at J, with 13 bases in the middle. CDR3 nucleotides: TGTGCCAGCAGCCTAGGACCAGGCGATGAGCAGTTCTTC. It is translated as CASSLGPGDEQFF.

The sample holds a few counts of this clonotype. The chain uses TRBV12-3 or TRBV12-4 and TRBJ2-5, with D possibly TRBD1 on 7 matching bases. This CDR3 spans 12 amino acids. The V and J ends lost 5 bases and 11 bases respectively, with 15 bases between them. The DNA of the CDR3 is TGTGCCAGCAGTCCGACAGGGAGGTCGCAGTACTTC. This translates into CASSPTGRSQYF.

The chain is built from TRBV5-1 and TRBJ1-1; D gene unclear. CDR3 length: 12 amino acids. Germline V CDR1 and CDR2: SGHRS, YFSETQ. V lost 5 bases, J lost 3 bases, and 8 bases lay in between. CDR3 nucleotide sequence: TGCGCCAGCAGGGAGAGGGACACTGAAGCTTTCTTT. Amino acid sequence: CASRERDTEAFF.

The V gene is TRBV20-1, the J gene TRBJ2-1; D remains unclear. Germline assignment: CDR1 DFQATT and CDR2 SNEGSKA (reference sequence). The CDR3 is made up of 14 amino acids. V lost 0 bases, J lost 1 base, and 7 bases lay in between. CDR3 in amino acids: CSAREKRSYNEQFF. The CDR3 DNA sequence: TGCAGTGCTAGAGAAAAGCGATCCTACAATGAGCAGTTCTTC.

The sample holds a few counts of this clonotype. This chain uses TRBV10-3 with TRBJ2-6, with TRBD1 matching over 8 bases. CDR3 length: 16 amino acids. The germline V gene encodes CDR1 ENHRY and CDR2 SYGVKD. Trimming removed 10 bases from V and 0 bases from J; junction bases left unmatched: 8. The CDR3 bases are TGTGCCAGCGAGACAGGGGCCCACTCTGGGGCCAACGTCCTGACTTTC. Amino acid sequence: CASETGAHSGANVLTF.

The chain is built from TRBV10-3 and TRBJ2-7; perhaps TRBD1 as D (6 bases). Germline V gives CDR1 ENHRY, CDR2 SYGVKD. The CDR3 totals 16 residues. V was shortened by 4 bases and J by 3 bases, with 19 bases between the two germline ends. CDR3 loop: CAISAATGKSLYEQYF. As DNA, the CDR3 is TGTGCCATCAGTGCAGCGACAGGTAAAAGTCTCTACGAGCAGTACTTC.

V and J are TRBV5-4 and TRBJ2-3; D gene uncertain. CDR3 size: 12 residues. V lost 4 bases to trimming and J lost 11 bases, with 14 bases between them. In germline, CDR1 is SGHNT, CDR2 YYREEE (reference sequence). The CDR3 reads CASSSKGIRQYF. CDR3 in DNA: TGTGCCAGCAGCAGTAAAGGGATCCGGCAGTATTTT.

This sequence joins TRBV4-1 and TRBJ2-5; possible D gene TRBD1, 5 bases. There are 17 residues in the CDR3. The germline V gene has CDR1 MGHRA and CDR2 YSYEKL. V lost 1 base, J lost 7 bases, and 22 bases lay in between. The CDR3 nucleotides read TGCGCCAGCAGCCAAGTGGACACAACGTTGGTAGGCGGGACCCAGTACTTC. Its protein product is CASSQVDTTLVGGTQYF.

The chain carries TRBV12-3 or TRBV12-4 and TRBJ1-2; 7 bases match TRBD1. The V gene end was trimmed by 1 base and the J gene end by 5 bases; junction bases not matched to a gene: 10. CDR3 length equals 16 residues. The CDR3, as DNA: TGTGCCAGCAGTTTAGAGGGGGCTGTGTTGATGTATGGCTACACCTTC. This encodes CASSLEGAVLMYGYTF.

This clonotype was detected once. The chain has TRBV12-3 or TRBV12-4 and TRBJ1-1; a possible D gene is TRBD1 (5 bases). V was shortened by 5 bases and J by 4 bases, with 11 bases between the two germline ends. The CDR3 is 13 residues long. The CDR3 sequence is CASSVRAGTEAFF. For the CDR3, the DNA is TGTGCCAGCAGTGTCAGGGCGGGCACTGAAGCTTTCTTT.

This clonotype was observed a handful of times. This chain joins TRBV10-3 and TRBJ2-5; 15 nucleotides match TRBD2. The germline V gene encodes CDR1 ENHRY and CDR2 SYGVKD. J gave up 1 base and V 6 bases, and 3 bases lay outside the gene matches. The CDR3 loop spans 16 amino acids. In nucleotides, the CDR3 is TGTGCCATCAGCTCGGGACTAGCGGGGGGCCAAGAGACCCAGTACTTC. Its translation is CAISSGLAGGQETQYF.

This clonotype was found a few times. This rearrangement joins TRBV12-3 or TRBV12-4 to TRBJ1-4; unclear D gene. V lost 3 bases, J lost 10 bases, and 6 bases lay in between. There are 11 residues in the CDR3. The DNA of the CDR3 is TGTGCCAGCAGTTTGGGTCTAAAACTGTTTTTT. Translated, it gives CASSLGLKLFF.

V usage is TRBV13 and J usage is TRBJ2-5; 9 nucleotides align to TRBD2. V lost 4 bases, J lost 6 bases, and 6 bases stayed unmatched. The CDR3 is 14 amino acids. The V gene's germline CDR1 is PRHDT and CDR2 FYEKMQ (reference sequence). CDR3 sequence reads: CASSSLSGGKTQYF. CDR3 sequence (DNA): TGTGCCAGCAGCTCGTTAAGCGGGGGGAAGACCCAGTACTTC.

This clonotype turned up a few times. The genes are TRBV15 and TRBJ1-2; D is ambiguous. V was cut by 1 base and J by 6 bases, with 12 bases left in between. The CDR3 is 14 amino acids. The V gene's germline CDR1 is LNHNV and CDR2 YYDKDF (reference sequence). CDR3 residues: CATSRAPGWDGYTF. CDR3 DNA sequence: TGTGCCACCAGCAGAGCCCCTGGTTGGGATGGCTACACCTTC. Supplemented by reference TRBV15 and TRBJ1-2, the full variable domain reads DAMVIQNPRYQVTQFGKPVTLSCSQTLNHNVMYWYQQKSSQAPKLLFHYYDKDFNNEADTPDNFQSRRPNTSFCFLDIRSPGLGDTAMYLCATSRAPGWDGYTFGSGTRLTVV.

The V and J genes are TRBV12-3 or TRBV12-4 and TRBJ2-1; 7 bases agree with TRBD1. V was pared by 5 bases and J by 7 bases, with 8 bases of the junction left unmatched. CDR3 size: 14 residues. CDR3 residues: CASSPFRGQNEQFF. The CDR3 DNA sequence: TGTGCCAGCAGTCCTTTTAGGGGGCAAAATGAGCAGTTCTTC.

The CDR3 bases are TGTGCCAGCAGTGAACTGGCAGCACATAGCAATCAGCCCCAGCATTTT. Amino acid sequence: CASSELAAHSNQPQHF. This chain uses TRBV6-1 with TRBJ1-5; D is unclear. This CDR3 has 16 residues. V lost 2 bases, J lost 0 bases, and 11 bases lay in between. The germline V gene encodes CDR1 MNHNS and CDR2 SASEGT.

This clonotype was detected only a few times. The rearrangement joins TRBV6-5 to TRBJ2-7; perhaps TRBD1 as D (6 bases). The CDR3 is made up of 13 amino acids. V dropped 4 bases and J dropped 0 bases, with 7 bases sitting between them. Germline V gene sequence: CDR1 MNHEY, CDR2 SVGAGI. In DNA form, the CDR3 reads TGTGCCAGCAGTTCGGGACACTCCTACGAGCAGTACTTC. This gives the protein CASSSGHSYEQYF.

This clonotype has a handful of counts. In DNA form, the CDR3 reads TGTGCCAGCAATGCAGGACAGGGGTTCTACGAGCAGTACTTC. Translated, it gives CASNAGQGFYEQYF. The chain recombines TRBV6-6 with TRBJ2-7; 9 nucleotides agree with TRBD1. Germline CDR1 reads MNHNY; CDR2 reads SVGAGI (reference sequence). With 7 bases clipped from V and 3 bases from J, the junction kept 7 bases outside the gene matches. CDR3 size: 14 residues.

This clonotype was counted between two and nine times. This chain uses TRBV5-1 with TRBJ2-7, with no clear D. Germline CDR1 SGHRS, CDR2 YFSETQ. V lost 0 bases and J 3 bases, leaving 13 bases between the germline ends. The length of the CDR3 is 15 residues. The CDR3 here is CASSLDGQLLYEQYF. CDR3 nucleotide sequence: TGCGCCAGCAGCTTGGACGGGCAGCTACTCTACGAGCAGTACTTC.

The V call is TRBV12-3 or TRBV12-4, the J call TRBJ1-5; D is unresolved. The CDR3 contains 15 residues. Deletions cut 3 bases from V and 0 bases from J, with 9 bases between. The CDR3 protein is CASSFRGNSNQPQHF. CDR3 nucleotide sequence: TGTGCCAGCAGTTTTCGAGGAAATAGCAATCAGCCCCAGCATTTT.